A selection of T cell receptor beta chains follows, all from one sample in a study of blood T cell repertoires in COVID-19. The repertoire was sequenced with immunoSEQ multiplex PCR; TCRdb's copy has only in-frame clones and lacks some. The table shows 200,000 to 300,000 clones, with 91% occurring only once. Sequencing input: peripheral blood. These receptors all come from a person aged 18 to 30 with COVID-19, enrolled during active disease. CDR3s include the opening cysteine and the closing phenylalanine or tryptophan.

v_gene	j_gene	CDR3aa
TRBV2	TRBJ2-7	CASRGLGYEQYF
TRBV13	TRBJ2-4	CASSSLSGSREWGKNIQYF
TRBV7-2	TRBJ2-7	CASSLVLAGKYEQYF
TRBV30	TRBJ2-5	CAWSRGQMQETQYF
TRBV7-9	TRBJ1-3	CASSTDRGQGNTIYF
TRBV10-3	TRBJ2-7	CAISKRPQGAEDEQYF
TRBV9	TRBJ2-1	CASSERTGGLYNEQFF
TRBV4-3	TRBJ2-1	CASSQDWGRANEQFF
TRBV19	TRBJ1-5	CASSINPTGGLSNQPQHF
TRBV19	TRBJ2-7	CASSITGRAGEQYF
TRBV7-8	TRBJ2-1	CASSPDSISYNEQFF
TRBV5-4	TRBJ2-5	CASYSAGTQETQYF
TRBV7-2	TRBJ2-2	CASSLRKYRGLNTGELFF
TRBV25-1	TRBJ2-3	CASSGRGIHTDTQYF
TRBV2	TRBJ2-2	CASPGRGLANTGELFF
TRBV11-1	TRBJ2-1	CASSPSTGPHYNEQFF
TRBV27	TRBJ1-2	CASSFRDNYGYTF